This T cell receptor (beta chain) was captured in a study of cytotoxic CD8 clonotypes in ibrutinib-treated CLL. Investigators sought sequencing depths of between 1 in 200,000 and 1 in 1 million T cells. Some clones are missing from TCRdb's copy, which holds only in-frame ones; the method was immunoSEQ multiplex PCR. The repertoire holds roughly 200,000 clones, with roughly 73% as singletons. Genomic DNA in a quantity of 2 to 2.5 micrograms was derived from cryopreserved PBMCs for TCR beta libraries. A word on this clone: What it binds is unknown.

V lost 3 bases and J 4 bases, leaving 13 bases between the germline ends. This CDR3 spans 14 amino acids. Per germline, CDR1 SGHDN and CDR2 FVKESK. Overall study results and limits: Treatment saw public clonotypes, which were uncommon, either contract or stay stable. Clonality, elevated at ibrutinib response, dropped back toward baseline at progression.

The sequence came from a human donor with chronic lymphocytic leukemia. The chain joins TRBV14 to TRBJ2-7; tentative D call: TRBD1 (5 bases). The sample consisted of PBMCs, taken after 12 months of ibrutinib treatment. Here the CDR3 reads CASSQTTAGYEQYF. The CDR3 nucleotides read TGTGCCAGCAGCCAGACGACAGCAGGGTACGAGCAGTACTTC.